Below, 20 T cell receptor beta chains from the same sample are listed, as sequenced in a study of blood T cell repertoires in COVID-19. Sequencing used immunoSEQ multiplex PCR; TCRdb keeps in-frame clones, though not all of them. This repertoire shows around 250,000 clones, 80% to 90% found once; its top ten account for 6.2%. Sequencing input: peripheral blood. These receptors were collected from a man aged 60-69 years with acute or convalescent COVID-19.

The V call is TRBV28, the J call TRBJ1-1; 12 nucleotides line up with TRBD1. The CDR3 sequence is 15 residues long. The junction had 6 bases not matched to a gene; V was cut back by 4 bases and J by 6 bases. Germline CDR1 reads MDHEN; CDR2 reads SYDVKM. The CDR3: CASSSHGTGGPEAFF. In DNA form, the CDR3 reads TGTGCCAGCAGTTCGCATGGGACAGGGGGCCCTGAAGCTTTCTTT.

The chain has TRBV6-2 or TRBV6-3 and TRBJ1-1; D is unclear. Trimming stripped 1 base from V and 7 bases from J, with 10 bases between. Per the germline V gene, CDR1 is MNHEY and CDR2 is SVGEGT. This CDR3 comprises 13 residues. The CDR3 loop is CASSYLRGGEAFF. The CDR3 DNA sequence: TGTGCCAGCAGTTACTTACGCGGCGGTGAAGCTTTCTTT.

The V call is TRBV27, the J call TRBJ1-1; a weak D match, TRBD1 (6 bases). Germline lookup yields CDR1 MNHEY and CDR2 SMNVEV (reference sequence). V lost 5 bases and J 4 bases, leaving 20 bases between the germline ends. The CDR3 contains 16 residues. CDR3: CASSVTGSPTFTEAFF. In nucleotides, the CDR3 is TGTGCCAGCAGTGTAACAGGGTCCCCAACGTTCACTGAAGCTTTCTTT.

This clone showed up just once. The CDR3 DNA reads as TGTGCCAGCAGTTTCCCCCTAGCGGGGACGACCTACGAGCAGTACTTC. Amino acid sequence: CASSFPLAGTTYEQYF. The chain has TRBV28 and TRBJ2-7; 9 bases fit TRBD2. CDR3 length: 16 amino acids. Trimming cost V 3 bases and J 2 bases; bases outside gene matches: 8. Germline values: CDR1 MDHEN, CDR2 SYDVKM.

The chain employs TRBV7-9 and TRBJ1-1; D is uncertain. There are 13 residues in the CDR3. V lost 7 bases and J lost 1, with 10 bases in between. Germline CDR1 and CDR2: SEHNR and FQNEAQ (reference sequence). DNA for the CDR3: TGTGCCAGCACCCCGGTAGAGAACACTGAAGCTTTCTTT. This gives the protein CASTPVENTEAFF.

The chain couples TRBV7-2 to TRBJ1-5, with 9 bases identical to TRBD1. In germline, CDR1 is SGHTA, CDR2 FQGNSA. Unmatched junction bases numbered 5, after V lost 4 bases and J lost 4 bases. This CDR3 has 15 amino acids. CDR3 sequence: CASSSQTGGNQPQHF. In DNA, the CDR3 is TGTGCCAGCAGCTCCCAGACAGGGGGTAATCAGCCCCAGCATTTT.

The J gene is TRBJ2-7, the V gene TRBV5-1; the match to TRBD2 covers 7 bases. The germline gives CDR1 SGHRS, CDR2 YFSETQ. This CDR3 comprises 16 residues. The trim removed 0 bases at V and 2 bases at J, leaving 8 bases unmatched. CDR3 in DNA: TGCGCCAGCAGCTTGGGCGCCAGCGGGATCGCCTACGAGCAGTACTTC. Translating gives CASSLGASGIAYEQYF. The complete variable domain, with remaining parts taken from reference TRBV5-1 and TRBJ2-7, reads KAGVTQTPRYLIKTRGQQVTLSCSPISGHRSVSWYQQTPGQGLQFLFEYFSETQRNKGNFPGRFSGRQFSNSRSEMNVSTLELGDSALYLCASSLGASGIAYEQYFGPGTRLTVT.

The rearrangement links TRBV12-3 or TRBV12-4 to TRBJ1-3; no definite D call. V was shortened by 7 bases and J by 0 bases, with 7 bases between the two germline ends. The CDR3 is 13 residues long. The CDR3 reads CASMGSSGNTIYF. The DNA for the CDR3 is TGTGCCAGCATGGGCTCCTCTGGAAACACCATATATTTT.

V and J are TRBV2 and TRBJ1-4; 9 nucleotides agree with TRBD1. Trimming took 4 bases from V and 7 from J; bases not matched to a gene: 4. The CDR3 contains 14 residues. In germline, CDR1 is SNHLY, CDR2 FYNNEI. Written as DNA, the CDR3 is TGTGCCAGCAGTGTACAGGGGGCGTTTGAAAAACTGTTTTTT. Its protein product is CASSVQGAFEKLFF. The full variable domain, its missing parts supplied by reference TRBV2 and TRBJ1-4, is EPEVTQTPSHQVTQMGQEVILRCVPISNHLYFYWYRQILGQKVEFLVSFYNNEISEKSEIFDDQFSVERPDGSNFTLKIRSTKLEDSAMYFCASSVQGAFEKLFFGSGTQLSVL.

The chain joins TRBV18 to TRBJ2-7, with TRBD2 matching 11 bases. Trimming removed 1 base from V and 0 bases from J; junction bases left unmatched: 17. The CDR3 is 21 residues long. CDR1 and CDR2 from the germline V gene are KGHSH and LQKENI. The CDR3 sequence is CASSPLPETQGLAGDSYEQYF. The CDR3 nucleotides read TGTGCCAGCTCACCACTTCCCGAGACTCAAGGACTAGCGGGTGACTCCTACGAGCAGTACTTC.

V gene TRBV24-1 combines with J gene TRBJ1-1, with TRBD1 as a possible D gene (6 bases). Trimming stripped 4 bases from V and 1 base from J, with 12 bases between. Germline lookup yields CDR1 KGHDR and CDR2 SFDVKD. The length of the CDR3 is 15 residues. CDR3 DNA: TGTGCCACCAGTGACTCAGGGGATTCGAACACTGAAGCTTTCTTT. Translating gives CATSDSGDSNTEAFF.

This CDR3 is CASSRLGQDLYGYTF. The CDR3 coding sequence is TGCGCCAGCAGCCGACTGGGACAGGACCTCTATGGCTACACCTTC. The chain combines TRBV5-1 with TRBJ1-2; 8 positions agree with TRBD1. V dropped 4 bases and J dropped 4; count of bases not matched to a gene: 9. In germline, CDR1 is SGHRS, CDR2 YFSETQ. The CDR3 is made up of 15 amino acids. Combining the CDR3 with reference TRBV5-1 and TRBJ1-2 gives the whole variable domain KAGVTQTPRYLIKTRGQQVTLSCSPISGHRSVSWYQQTPGQGLQFLFEYFSETQRNKGNFPGRFSGRQFSNSRSEMNVSTLELGDSALYLCASSRLGQDLYGYTFGSGTRLTVV.

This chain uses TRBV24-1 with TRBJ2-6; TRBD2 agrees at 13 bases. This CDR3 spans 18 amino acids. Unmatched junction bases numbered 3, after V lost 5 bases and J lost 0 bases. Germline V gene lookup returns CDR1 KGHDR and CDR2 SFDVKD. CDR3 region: CATSGGLAGPSGANVLTF. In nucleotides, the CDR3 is TGTGCCACCAGTGGGGGACTAGCGGGGCCCTCTGGGGCCAACGTCCTGACTTTC.

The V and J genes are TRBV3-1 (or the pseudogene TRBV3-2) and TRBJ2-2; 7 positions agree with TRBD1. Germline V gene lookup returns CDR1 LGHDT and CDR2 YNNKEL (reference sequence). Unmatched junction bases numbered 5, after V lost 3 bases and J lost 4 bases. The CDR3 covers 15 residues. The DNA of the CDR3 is TGTGCCAGCAGCCACCGGACAGGAGCCACCGGGGAGCTGTTTTTT. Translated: CASSHRTGATGELFF.

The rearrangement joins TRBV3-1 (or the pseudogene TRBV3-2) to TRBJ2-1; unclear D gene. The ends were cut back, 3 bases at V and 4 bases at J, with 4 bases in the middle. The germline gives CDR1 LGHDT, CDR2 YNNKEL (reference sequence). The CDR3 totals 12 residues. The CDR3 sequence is CASSQQYNEQFF. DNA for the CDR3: TGTGCCAGCAGCCAGCAGTACAATGAGCAGTTCTTC.

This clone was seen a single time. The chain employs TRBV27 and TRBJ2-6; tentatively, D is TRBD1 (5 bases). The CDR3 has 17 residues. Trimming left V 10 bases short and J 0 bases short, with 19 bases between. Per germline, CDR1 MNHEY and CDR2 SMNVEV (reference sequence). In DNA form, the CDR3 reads TGTGCCACCCTCGTAAGCCAGGGCGACTCTGGGGCCAACGTCCTGACTTTC. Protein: CATLVSQGDSGANVLTF.

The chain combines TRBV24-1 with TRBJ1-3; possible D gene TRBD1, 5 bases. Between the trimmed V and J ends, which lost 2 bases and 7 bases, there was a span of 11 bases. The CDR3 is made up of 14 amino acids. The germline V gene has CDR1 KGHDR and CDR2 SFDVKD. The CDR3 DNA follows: TGTGCCACCAGTGATTCGCGGGACCCCAACACCATATATTTT. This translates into CATSDSRDPNTIYF.

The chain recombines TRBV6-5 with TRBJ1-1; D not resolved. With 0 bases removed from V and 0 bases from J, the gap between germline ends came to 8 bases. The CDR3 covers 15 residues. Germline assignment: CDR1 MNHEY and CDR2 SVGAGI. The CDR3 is CASSYSNSMNTEAFF. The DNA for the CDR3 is TGTGCCAGCAGTTACTCGAACAGCATGAACACTGAAGCTTTCTTT.

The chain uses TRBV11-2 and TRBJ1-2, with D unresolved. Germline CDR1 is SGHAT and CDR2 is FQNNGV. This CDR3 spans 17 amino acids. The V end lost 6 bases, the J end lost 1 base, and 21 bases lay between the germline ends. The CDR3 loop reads CASRSRSGSSINYGYTF. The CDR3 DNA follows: TGTGCCAGCAGATCCCGCTCCGGGTCTTCTATTAACTATGGCTACACCTTC. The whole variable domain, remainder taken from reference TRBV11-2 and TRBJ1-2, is EAGVAQSPRYKIIEKRQSVAFWCNPISGHATLYWYQQILGQGPKLLIQFQNNGVVDDSQLPKDRFSAERLKGVDSTLKIQPAKLEDSAVYLCASRSRSGSSINYGYTFGSGTRLTVV.

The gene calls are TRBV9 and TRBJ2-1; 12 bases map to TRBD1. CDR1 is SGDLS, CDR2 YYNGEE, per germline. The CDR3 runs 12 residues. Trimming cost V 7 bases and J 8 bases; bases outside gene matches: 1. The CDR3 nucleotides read TGTGCCAGCGGGACAGGGGGCGATGAGCAGTTCTTC. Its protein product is CASGTGGDEQFF.